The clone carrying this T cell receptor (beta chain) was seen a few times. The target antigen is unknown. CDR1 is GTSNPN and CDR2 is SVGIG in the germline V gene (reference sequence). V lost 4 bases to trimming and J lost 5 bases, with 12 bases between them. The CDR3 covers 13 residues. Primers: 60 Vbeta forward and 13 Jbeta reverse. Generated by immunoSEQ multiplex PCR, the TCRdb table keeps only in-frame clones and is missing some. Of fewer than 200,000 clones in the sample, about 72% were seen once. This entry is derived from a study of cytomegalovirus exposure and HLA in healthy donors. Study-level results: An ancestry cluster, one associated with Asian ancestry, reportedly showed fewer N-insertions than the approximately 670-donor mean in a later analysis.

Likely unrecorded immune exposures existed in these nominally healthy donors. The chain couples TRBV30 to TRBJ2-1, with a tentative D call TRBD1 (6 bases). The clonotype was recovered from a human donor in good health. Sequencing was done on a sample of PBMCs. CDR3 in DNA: TGTGCCTGGACGGGACAAATTAACAATGAGCAGTTCTTC. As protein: CAWTGQINNEQFF.